This TCR beta chain was retrieved from a study of T-cell reconstitution after alpha-beta-depleted transplantation in children. In this sample, this clonotype turned up many times. Preparing the TCRbeta library involved the use of unique molecular identifiers. TCRdb processed the PCR reads anew with MiXCR; each CDR3 protein has one entry. The repertoire holds about 200,000 distinct CDR3 sequences, with approximately 7% as singletons. This CDR3 is 14 amino acids long. Germline assignment: CDR1 SGHRS and CDR2 YFSETQ. V lost 3 bases and J lost 7; bases outside the gene matches: 3. The sequence was collected from a boy aged 2-9 years with acute lymphoblastic leukemia, due to receive a stem cell transplant. The chain carries TRBV5-1 and TRBJ2-1, with 11 positions matching TRBD1. The sample in question was PBMCs, obtained before TCRalphabeta/CD19-depleted stem cell transplant. The chain's CDR3 is CASSSGQGGNEQFF. In DNA, the CDR3 is TGCGCCAGCAGCTCGGGACAGGGGGGTAATGAGCAGTTCTTC.